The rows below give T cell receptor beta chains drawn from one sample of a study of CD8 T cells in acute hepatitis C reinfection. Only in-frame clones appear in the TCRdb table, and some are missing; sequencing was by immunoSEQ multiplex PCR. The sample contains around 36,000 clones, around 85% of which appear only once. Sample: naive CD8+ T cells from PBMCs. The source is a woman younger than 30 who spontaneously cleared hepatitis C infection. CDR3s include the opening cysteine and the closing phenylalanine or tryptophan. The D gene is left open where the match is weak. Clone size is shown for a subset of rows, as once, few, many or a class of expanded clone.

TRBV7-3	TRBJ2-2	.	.	TGTGCCAGCGGGCTAGCTGTCCCCGGGGAGCTGTTTTTT	CASGLAVPGELFF
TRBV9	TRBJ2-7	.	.	TGTGCCAGCAGCGTAGGGGCCCCCTCAGTCTACGAGCAGTACTTC	CASSVGAPSVYEQYF
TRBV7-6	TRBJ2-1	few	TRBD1	TGTGCCAGCAGCTTGGCAGGGGGCGGGCAGTTCTTC	CASSLAGGGQFF
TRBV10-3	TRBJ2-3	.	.	TGTGCCATCAGAGCAGAAGGGGGAGATACGCAGTATTTT	CAIRAEGGDTQYF
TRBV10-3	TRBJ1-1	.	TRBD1	TGTGCCATCAGGTCCCAGGGGGTTCGAGGTACTGAAGCTTTCTTT	CAIRSQGVRGTEAFF
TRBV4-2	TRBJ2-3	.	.	TGTGCCACCAGAGATGGGAGCACAGATACGCAGTATTTT	CATRDGSTDTQYF
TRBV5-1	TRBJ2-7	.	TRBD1	TGCGCCAGCAGCTCAGGACAGGGGTACCATTACGAGCAGTACTTC	CASSSGQGYHYEQYF
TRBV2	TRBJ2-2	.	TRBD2	TGTGCCAGCAGTGAAAGCCCTACCGGGACTAGCGGGAGAATTGGCTCCGGGGAGCTGTTTTTT	CASSESPTGTSGRIGSGELFF
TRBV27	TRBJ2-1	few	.	TGTGCCAGCAGTTTTTCCCAAGATGAGCAGTTCTTC	CASSFSQDEQFF
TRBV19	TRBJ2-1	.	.	TGTGCCAGTAGTATTTTTCGGGGCCCCTACAATGAGCAGTTCTTC	CASSIFRGPYNEQFF
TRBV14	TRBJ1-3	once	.	TGTGCCAGCAGCCAAGACCTAAGCTCTGGAAACACCATATATTTT	CASSQDLSSGNTIYF
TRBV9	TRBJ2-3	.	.	TGTGCCAGCAGCGTTTCGGGACCCATCACAGATACGCAGTATTTT	CASSVSGPITDTQYF
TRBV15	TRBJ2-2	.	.	TGTGCCACCAGCAGCCCGGGTTATCGGGTCACCGGGGAGCTGTTTTTT	CATSSPGYRVTGELFF
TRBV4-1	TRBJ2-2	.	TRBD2	TGCGCCAGCAGCCAAGCGTCGGGGGGTAGCGGGGGCACCGGGGAGCTGTTTTTT	CASSQASGGSGGTGELFF
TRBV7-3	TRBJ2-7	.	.	TGTGCCAGCAGCTTAGAAGGCGGGGCCACCTACGAGCAGTACTTC	CASSLEGGATYEQYF
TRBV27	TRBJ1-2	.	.	TGTGCCAGCAGTTTATCCGGCGTCAATAACTATGGCTACACCTTC	CASSLSGVNNYGYTF
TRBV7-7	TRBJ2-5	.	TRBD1	TGTGCCAGCAGCTTAGGACAGGGAAAAGAGACCCAGTACTTC	CASSLGQGKETQYF
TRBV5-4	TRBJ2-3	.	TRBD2	TGTGCCAGCAGCGGGGGGGTATTAGCGGTAGATACGCAGTATTTT	CASSGGVLAVDTQYF
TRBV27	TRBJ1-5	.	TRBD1	TGTGCCAGCAGACAAACAGGGGTTAATCAGCCCCAGCATTTT	CASRQTGVNQPQHF
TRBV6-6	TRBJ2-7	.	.	TGTGCCAGCAGCCGGACAGAGGACGAGCAGTACTTC	CASSRTEDEQYF
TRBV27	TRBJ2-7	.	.	TGTGCCAGCAGTTTAAACCGGTACGAGCAGTACTTC	CASSLNRYEQYF
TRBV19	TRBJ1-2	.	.	TGTGCCAGTAGTATAGATCGGATTGATTACCTTGTAGAGAGCAATATCTATGGCTACACCTTC	CASSIDRIDYLVESNIYGYTF
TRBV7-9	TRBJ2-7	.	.	TGTGCCAGCAGCTTTGTGGGTTTCAACGAGCAGTACTTC	CASSFVGFNEQYF
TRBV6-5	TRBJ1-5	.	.	TGTGCCAGCAGTCCTCTTGGGCCCTCAGGGGCCCAGCATTTT	CASSPLGPSGAQHF
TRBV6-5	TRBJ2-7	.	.	TGTGCCAGCAGAGCGGCCCGTAGCTCCTACGAGCAGTACTTC	CASRAARSSYEQYF
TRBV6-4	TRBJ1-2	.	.	TGTGCCAGCAGAGGGACGCGTCTAGGCTACACCTTC	CASRGTRLGYTF
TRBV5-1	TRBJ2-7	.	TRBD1	TGCGCCAGCAGCCCCCGGGACAGGGGATTCTACGGGCATTACGAGCAGTACTTC	CASSPRDRGFYGHYEQYF
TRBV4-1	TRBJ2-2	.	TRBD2	TGCGCCAGCAGCCCCCCGGGACTAGCGGGAGGGCCTGGCACCGGGGAGCTGTTTTTT	CASSPPGLAGGPGTGELFF
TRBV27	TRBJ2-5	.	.	TGTGCCAGCCCCGCGGCAGGGCGTTCAAAGGAGACCCAGTACTTC	CASPAAGRSKETQYF
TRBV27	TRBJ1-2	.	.	TGTGCCAGCAGTTTTGGTCATTCTAACTATGGCTACACCTTC	CASSFGHSNYGYTF
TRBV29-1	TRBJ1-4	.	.	TGCAGCGTCGTCGGTGGACAAAATGAAAAACTGTTTTTT	CSVVGGQNEKLFF
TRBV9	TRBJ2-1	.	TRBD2	TGTGCCAGCAGCGTACCGGGACTAGTCGACGAGCAGTTCTTC	CASSVPGLVDEQFF
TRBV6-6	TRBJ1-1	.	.	TGTGCCAGCAGTTTTATTCAGGGTAATCCTGAAGCTTTCTTT	CASSFIQGNPEAFF
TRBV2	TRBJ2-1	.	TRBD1	TGTGCCAGCAGTGCGGGACAGTACAATGAGCAGTTCTTC	CASSAGQYNEQFF
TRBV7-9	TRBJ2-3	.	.	TGTGCCAGCAGCTTAGTTGGGGACAACACAGATACGCAGTATTTT	CASSLVGDNTDTQYF
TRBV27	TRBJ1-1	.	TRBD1	TGTGCCAGCAGCCTAGGACAGGAAGAAGCTTTCTTT	CASSLGQEEAFF
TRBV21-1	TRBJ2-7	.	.	TGTGCCAGCAGCCCCCACGGACAGAGATACGAGCAGTACTTC	CASSPHGQRYEQYF
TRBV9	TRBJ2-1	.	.	TGTGCCAGCAGCGTAGGGAGGGCTTCTTACAATGAGCAGTTCTTC	CASSVGRASYNEQFF
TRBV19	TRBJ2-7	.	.	TGTGCCAGTAGTATGGCGGTCTCCTACGAGCAGTACTTC	CASSMAVSYEQYF
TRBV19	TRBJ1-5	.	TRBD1	TGTGCCAGTCTGGCAGGGGGTTTTAGCAATCAGCCCCAGCATTTT	CASLAGGFSNQPQHF
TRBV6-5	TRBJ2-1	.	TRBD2	TGTGCCAGCTTAAAAGCGGGGGGAGAGCAGTTCTTC	CASLKAGGEQFF
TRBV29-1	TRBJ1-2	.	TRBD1	TGCAGCGTTGAGACAGGGGGCGTTGGATATGGCTACACCTTC	CSVETGGVGYGYTF
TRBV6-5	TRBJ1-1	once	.	TGTGCCAGCAGTTCCCTCGGGGGGAACACTGAAGCTTTCTTT	CASSSLGGNTEAFF
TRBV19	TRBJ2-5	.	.	TGTGCCAGTAGTATAAAGGGATCAGAGACCCAGTACTTC	CASSIKGSETQYF
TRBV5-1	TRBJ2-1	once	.	TGCGCCAGCAGCTTCGGCAGGAGCTCCTACAATGAGCAGTTCTTC	CASSFGRSSYNEQFF
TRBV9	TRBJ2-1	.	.	TGTGCCAGCAGCGTAGTTGGGGGAGGAGGAGGCAATGAGCAGTTCTTC	CASSVVGGGGGNEQFF
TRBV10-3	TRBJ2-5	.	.	TGTGCCATCAGTTCCTATGGACTAACAGAGACCCAGTACTTC	CAISSYGLTETQYF
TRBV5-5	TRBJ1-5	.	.	TGTGCCAGCAGCTTGGAAAATGGCAATCAGCCCCAGCATTTT	CASSLENGNQPQHF
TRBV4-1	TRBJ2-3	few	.	TGCGCCAGCAGCCAAGATACCGCTGATACGCAGTATTTT	CASSQDTADTQYF
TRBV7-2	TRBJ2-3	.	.	TGTGCCAGCAGCTTTTTCGGGAAAGAGATGGGCACAGATACGCAGTATTTT	CASSFFGKEMGTDTQYF
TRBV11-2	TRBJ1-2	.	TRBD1	TGTGCCAGCAGCCTGGGGACAGGGTATGGCTACACCTTC	CASSLGTGYGYTF
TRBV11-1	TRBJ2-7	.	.	TGTGCCAGCAGCCCTCGGGGGGCGAAGGGAGAGCAGTACTTC	CASSPRGAKGEQYF
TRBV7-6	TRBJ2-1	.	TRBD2	TGTGCCAGCAGCTTGGGCGGGAGCTTTGGCAATGAGCAGTTCTTC	CASSLGGSFGNEQFF